These T cell receptor beta chains were read from a single sample in a study of shared clonotypes between healthy human individuals. Here immunoSEQ multiplex PCR was the method, and the copy in TCRdb shows in-frame clones only, minus some. In the table there are over 2 million clones, 85% to 95% of which are singletons. What was sequenced was naive CD4+ T cells sorted from blood. Receptor source: a man younger than 35 in good health. Each CDR3 is given with its conserved first and last residue. The D gene is left open where the match is weak. Part of the rows lack a size; the others show once, few, many or a class for expanded clones.

>TRBJ2-4|TRBV13|few|.
TGTGCCAGCAGCTTAACTAGAGCCAAAAACATTCAGTACTTC
CASSLTRAKNIQYF
>TRBJ1-2|TRBV19|.|.
TGTGCCAGTTTAAGGCTTGGAGATGGCTACACCTTC
CASLRLGDGYTF
>TRBJ2-7|TRBV10-1|.|TRBD1
TGCGCCAGCAGTGAGCCTGACAGGGCTCCCTACGAGCAGTACTTC
CASSEPDRAPYEQYF
>TRBJ2-1|TRBV19|.|TRBD2
TGTGCCAGTAGTACCATTGCGGGGGGCGGAGGGAATGAGCAGTTCTTC
CASSTIAGGGGNEQFF
>TRBJ2-3|TRBV6-5|.|.
TGTGCCAGCAGTTACTCGATTCAGCTAGATACGCAGTATTTT
CASSYSIQLDTQYF
>TRBJ2-5|TRBV30|.|.
TGTGCCTGGAGTGTACGGACACTCCAAGAGACCCAGTACTTC
CAWSVRTLQETQYF
>TRBJ1-1|TRBV5-1|.|.
TGCGCCAGCAGCTTTCAGGGGTCGGGCACTGAAGCTTTCTTT
CASSFQGSGTEAFF
>TRBJ2-2|TRBV6-4|.|.
TGTGCCAGCAGTGACGGGCCCACCGGGGAGCTGTTTTTT
CASSDGPTGELFF
>TRBJ1-1|TRBV9|.|.
TGTGCCAGCAGCGTAGGAATCTGGCAGCAGAACACTGAAGCTTTCTTT
CASSVGIWQQNTEAFF
>TRBJ2-7|TRBV7-9|.|.
TGTGCCAGCAGCTTAGAACAGAGCTCCTACGAGCAGTACTTC
CASSLEQSSYEQYF
>TRBJ2-2|TRBV7-2|.|.
TGTGCCAGCAGCTTAGACGCGGGGGCGGTGGCCGGGGAGCTGTTTTTT
CASSLDAGAVAGELFF
>TRBJ1-3|TRBV11-2|.|.
TGTGCCAGCAGCGCGACAACCTCTGGAAACACCATATATTTT
CASSATTSGNTIYF
>TRBJ2-5|TRBV5-1|.|.
TGCGCCAGCAGCTTGGACAACCTGCCACCGACCCAGTACTTC
CASSLDNLPPTQYF
>TRBJ2-7|TRBV10-2|.|.
TGCGCCAGCAGCCTCAGCGGGCCCAGACTTACCTACGAGCAGTACTTC
CASSLSGPRLTYEQYF
>TRBJ2-1|TRBV6-6|.|TRBD2
TGTGCCAGCAGTTACGCAGGACTAGCGGTACGCAATGAGCAGTTCTTC
CASSYAGLAVRNEQFF
>TRBJ2-1|TRBV10-3|.|.
TGTGCCACCTCGGGGGAGGGCCCTCAGGGGGAGCAGTTCTTC
CATSGEGPQGEQFF
>TRBJ1-1|TRBV30|.|.
TGTGCCTGGAGATCGAAGTCCCTCGTGGCTTTCTTT
CAWRSKSLVAFF
>TRBJ1-4|TRBV6-1|.|.
TGTGCCAGCAGTGGGACAGCGCCTAAGACTGAAAAACTGTTTTTT
CASSGTAPKTEKLFF
>TRBJ2-5|TRBV30|.|TRBD1
TGTGCCTGGAAAGACAGGGCAAAAGAGACCCAGTACTTC
CAWKDRAKETQYF
>TRBJ1-3|TRBV30|once|.
TGTGCCTGGAGTAGGTTAGGGGCAAGCTCTGGAAACACCATATATTTT
CAWSRLGASSGNTIYF
>TRBJ2-5|TRBV2|.|TRBD2
TGTGCCAGCAGGCGGACTAGCGGCCAAGAGACCCAGTACTTC
CASRRTSGQETQYF
>TRBJ2-1|TRBV7-2|.|TRBD2
TGTGCCAGCAGCTCTTCCGGACTAGACTTTGCTCTGCAGTTCTTC
CASSSSGLDFALQFF
>TRBJ2-5|TRBV7-2|.|TRBD1
TGTGCCAGCAGCCCAAAGACAGGGGTAGGAGAGACCCAGTACTTC
CASSPKTGVGETQYF
>TRBJ2-7|TRBV5-1|.|.
TGCGCCAGCAGCTTGGATAGGGTGAGCTCCTACGAGCAGTACTTC
CASSLDRVSSYEQYF
>TRBJ1-2|TRBV5-4|.|TRBD1
TGTGCCAGCAGTAGAGAGGGACAGGGCTCGAAAAACTATGGCTACACCTTC
CASSREGQGSKNYGYTF
>TRBJ1-2|TRBV5-1|.|TRBD1
TGCGCCAGCAGCTTGACGACAGGGACGAGCGGCTACACCTTC
CASSLTTGTSGYTF
>TRBJ2-1|TRBV5-1|.|TRBD1
TGCGCCAGCAGCTTGGGGTGGACAGGGTCTTCGAATGAGCAGTTCTTC
CASSLGWTGSSNEQFF
>TRBJ2-4|TRBV6-1|.|.
TGTGCCAGCAGCCACCCGGGATCTGTGGGCATTCAGTACTTC
CASSHPGSVGIQYF
>TRBJ1-3|TRBV4-2|.|.
TGTGCCAGCAGCCAAGATCACGGAGGGCGCGGGGGAAGCACCATATATTTT
CASSQDHGGRGGSTIYF
>TRBJ2-7|TRBV5-1|.|.
TGCGCCAGCAGCTTGGGGGGCGGACTCACCTACGAGCAGTACTTC
CASSLGGGLTYEQYF
>TRBJ2-7|TRBV28|.|.
TGTGCCAGCAGTTTATTGGGGGAAACCTACGAGCAGTACTTC
CASSLLGETYEQYF
>TRBJ1-3|TRBV18|.|.
TGTGCCAGCTCACCATTCCAGAAGGGAGGAAACACCATATATTTT
CASSPFQKGGNTIYF
>TRBJ2-7|TRBV6-1|once|TRBD1
TGTGCCAGCAGTGGACAGGGTAGTTACGAGCAGTACTTC
CASSGQGSYEQYF
>TRBJ1-1|TRBV6-4|.|.
TGTGCCAGCAGTCTGACAGGCCGGACTGAAGCTTTCTTT
CASSLTGRTEAFF
>TRBJ1-4|TRBV4-3|.|.
TGCGCCAGCAGCCGGGCAGGGGACGGAAAACTGTTTTTT
CASSRAGDGKLFF
>TRBJ2-7|TRBV19|.|TRBD1
TGTGCCAGTAGTATAGGTTACCTCGGACAGGGGAACACCTACGAGCAGTACTTC
CASSIGYLGQGNTYEQYF
>TRBJ2-7|TRBV28|.|.
TGTGCCAGCAGTCCCCCCGAGGGGGATAAGAACGAGCAGTACTTC
CASSPPEGDKNEQYF
>TRBJ2-3|TRBV27|.|TRBD1
TGTGCCAGCAGTTTCCCTGGGACAGGGGGCACAGATACGCAGTATTTT
CASSFPGTGGTDTQYF
>TRBJ1-5|TRBV5-1|.|TRBD1
TGCGCCAGCAGCTTGGAAGGGGGCCTTGGCAATCAGCCCCAGCATTTT
CASSLEGGLGNQPQHF
>TRBJ2-7|TRBV7-8|once|TRBD1
TGTGCCAGCAGCTTAGCGCTGGGACAGGGGAGCGCGTACGAGCAGTACTTC
CASSLALGQGSAYEQYF
>TRBJ2-1|TRBV5-1|.|TRBD1
TGCGCCAGCAGCCGGACAGGGTCCTACAATGAGCAGTTCTTC
CASSRTGSYNEQFF
>TRBJ1-1|TRBV11-2|.|.
TGTGCCAGCAGCTTAGGAGCGGGAACCGGTACTGAAGCTTTCTTT
CASSLGAGTGTEAFF
>TRBJ2-1|TRBV6-1|.|TRBD2
TGTGCCAGCAGTGGTCCGGGACTAGCGGGAGGGAATGAGCAGTTCTTC
CASSGPGLAGGNEQFF
>TRBJ2-3|TRBV10-3|.|.
TGTGCCATCAATGGTGGGAGCGTCTCAGATACGCAGTATTTT
CAINGGSVSDTQYF